A selection of T cell receptor beta chains follows, all from one sample in a study of blood T cells in healthy people across ages. MiXCR was run by TCRdb on the 5' RACE reads, yielding one entry per CDR3 protein. This table has hundreds of thousands of distinct CDR3 sequences, roughly 26% appearing once. The sample taken for sequencing was blood. All receptors come from a woman older than 75 in good health. CDR3s include the opening cysteine and the closing phenylalanine or tryptophan.

v_call	j_call	cdr3_aa
TRBV24-1	TRBJ1-2	CATSDEGIGGYTF
TRBV15	TRBJ2-3	CATSRPGGGDTQYF
TRBV10-3	TRBJ2-7	CAISEFYEQYF
TRBV5-4	TRBJ1-1	CASSALQGLNTEAFF
TRBV5-4	TRBJ1-2	CASSADRDGYTF
TRBV30	TRBJ1-6	CAWTTGGPSPLHF
TRBV10-2	TRBJ2-5	CASSEFLTETSDRQQYF
TRBV12-3/TRBV12-4	TRBJ2-5	CASSFSASGKETQYF
TRBV6-5	TRBJ2-2	CASSPGTNTGELFF
TRBV3-1	TRBJ1-2	CASSQAGGSNYGYTF
TRBV9	TRBJ2-5	CASSVGVGWETQYF
TRBV2	TRBJ1-2	CASSNRQDYGYTF
TRBV29-1	TRBJ2-1	CSVGLGGGLANEQFF
TRBV5-1	TRBJ1-6	CASSLDTGGNSPLHF
TRBV15	TRBJ2-5	CATSRDRGVQETQYF
TRBV24-1	TRBJ2-3	CATSFERDTQYF
TRBV20-1	TRBJ2-2	CSARDYRRTGELFF
TRBV20-1	TRBJ2-2	CSARYGGVKTGELFF
TRBV7-9	TRBJ2-1	CASSSKDNSPSAEQFF
TRBV4-3	TRBJ1-1	CASSQDQGLIGAFF
TRBV6-2/TRBV6-3	TRBJ2-1	CASSYSSGTPLLDEQFF
TRBV5-6	TRBJ1-5	CASSLRTQRSQDQPQQF
TRBV20-1	-	CSAKDPDNEFYEQYF
TRBV5-1	TRBJ1-2	CASTGGRLGYTF
TRBV29-1	TRBJ2-1	CSVATGSSYNEQFF
TRBV2	TRBJ2-1	CASSEATGTLDEQFF
TRBV7-8	TRBJ2-4	CASSPPGLAGGPQTKNIQYF
TRBV30	TRBJ2-1	CAWSRGGAGGEQFF
TRBV7-7	TRBJ1-6	CASSSDSRSPLHF
TRBV15	TRBJ2-3	CATSRDPGLGADTQYF
TRBV4-1	TRBJ2-7	CASSQLSGLKREQYF
TRBV7-2	TRBJ2-3	CASSLGGTFSTDTQYF
TRBV20-1	TRBJ1-5	CSACAANQPQHF
TRBV6-6	TRBJ1-4	CASRIRDSNEKLFF
TRBV10-3	TRBJ2-3	CAIRGTGGGDTQYF
TRBV5-1	-	CASSPRPVSGETQYF
TRBV7-2	TRBJ2-7	CASSALSGGTYEQYF
TRBV29-1	-	CSVEGDSYEQYF
TRBV6-1	TRBJ1-5	CASREGAAGQPQHF
TRBV15	TRBJ2-3	CATSSPTSGSGTDTQYF
TRBV11-2	TRBJ2-1	CASSLDTGGETQFF
TRBV5-1	TRBJ2-3	CASSSGLAETTDTQYF